Each of the 5 T cell receptor beta chains below was sequenced from the same sample in a study of OX40 agonist ivuxolimab in advanced cancers. Generated by immunoSEQ multiplex PCR, the TCRdb table keeps only in-frame clones and is missing some. Of 65,000 to 90,000 clones listed, approximately 80% were seen once; the top ten hold about 2.7%. The sample here was CD4+ or CD8+ T cells sorted from blood, taken in a trial of the OX40 agonist ivuxolimab. These TCRs come from an adult with an advanced solid tumor such as melanoma, head and neck, liver or kidney cancer.

This clone was counted many times. The CDR3 sequence: CASSVGQGLNQPQHF. CDR3 nucleotides: TGTGCCAGCAGCGTCGGACAGGGCCTCAATCAGCCCCAGCATTTT. The chain joins TRBV6-5 to TRBJ1-5, with 8 bases that match TRBD1. CDR3 length equals 15 residues. Per the germline V gene, CDR1 is MNHEY and CDR2 is SVGAGI. The ends lost 6 bases at V and 3 bases at J; junction bases unmatched: 7.

The chain is built from TRBV7-2 and TRBJ2-4, with 9 bases aligning to TRBD2. The J segment lost 7 bases and the V segment lost 1 base, leaving 8 bases of the junction unmatched. Germline assignment: CDR1 SGHTA and CDR2 FQGNSA. The CDR3 extends over 16 amino acids. This CDR3 reads CASSLEGRGGINIQYF. The CDR3 bases are TGTGCCAGCAGCTTAGAAGGGCGGGGGGGCATTAACATTCAGTACTTC.

The gene calls are TRBV19 and TRBJ2-5, with 10 bases aligning to TRBD2. V shed 1 base and J 4 bases; nucleotides not matched to a gene: 6. The CDR3 runs to 16 residues. Germline V gene data show CDR1 as LNHDA and CDR2 as SQIVND (reference sequence). DNA of the CDR3: TGTGCCAGTAGTATAGTCCAGCGGGGGGGCCTAGAGACCCAGTACTTC. This translates into CASSIVQRGGLETQYF.

The CDR3 loop reads CASSYGGENIQYF. DNA of the CDR3: TGTGCCAGCAGTTACGGGGGTGAGAACATTCAGTACTTC. The genes are TRBV6-5 and TRBJ2-4; D could derive from TRBD1 or TRBD2 (5 bases each). The V end lost 2 bases, the J end lost 7 bases, and 9 bases lay between the germline ends. Germline loops: CDR1 MNHEY, CDR2 SVGAGI. CDR3 length equals 13 residues.

Written as DNA, the CDR3 is TGTGCCAGCAGCTTAGCATCAGGGGGCGTCGAGGTTGAGCAGTTCTTC. Encoded protein: CASSLASGGVEVEQFF. The V call is TRBV7-6, the J call TRBJ2-1; 8 bases align to TRBD1. The length of the CDR3 is 16 residues. J gave up 9 bases and V 0 bases, and 10 bases lay outside the gene matches. Per germline, CDR1 SGHVS and CDR2 FNYEAQ.